Following are 9 T cell receptor beta chains from one sample sequenced in a study of blood T cell repertoires in COVID-19 (dated by TCRdb to 2020 to 2021). Receptors were amplified or captured by the immunoSEQ multiplex PCR assay. Held by TCRdb, this immuneACCESS table contains in-frame sequences only and omits some clones. Under half of the omission traces to an unresolved V gene where checked; the cause of the rest is unknown. For this sample there are some 150,000 clones; more than 85% appear just once. The ten most abundant clones make up roughly 1.2% of the sample. The specimen sequenced was PBMCs or T cells enriched from blood (not recorded which). These receptors all stem from a human donor with acute COVID-19. The donor label of this sample is uncertain.

The rearrangement uses TRBV10-3 and TRBJ1-5; D might be TRBD1 (6 bases). Per germline, CDR1 ENHRY and CDR2 SYGVKD. V was cut by 5 bases and J by 0 bases, with 11 bases left in between. CDR3 size: 15 residues. The CDR3 region is CAISKGQNSNQPQHF. CDR3 in DNA: TGTGCCATCAGTAAGGGACAAAATAGCAATCAGCCCCAGCATTTT.

The chain joins TRBV7-9 to TRBJ2-7, with TRBD1 as a possible D gene (7 bases). Looked up from germline, CDR1 is SEHNR and CDR2 is FQNEAQ (reference sequence). The CDR3 is 15 residues long. V was shortened by 0 bases and J by 5 bases, with 14 bases between the two germline ends. CDR3: CASSLAQGGNHEQYF. In DNA, the CDR3 is TGTGCCAGCAGCTTAGCCCAGGGGGGAAACCACGAGCAGTACTTC.

The chain carries TRBV10-3 and TRBJ1-3; D is perhaps TRBD1 (6 bases). The V and J ends lost 3 bases and 0 bases respectively, with 12 bases between them. In germline, CDR1 is ENHRY, CDR2 SYGVKD. The CDR3 is 16 amino acids. The CDR3 coding sequence is TGTGCCATCAGTGATTCCACAGGGTCCTCTGGAAACACCATATATTTT. The encoded protein is CAISDSTGSSGNTIYF.

The rearrangement joins TRBV5-1 to TRBJ1-3; perhaps TRBD1 as D (6 bases). The CDR3 extends over 19 amino acids. Trimming left V 1 base short and J 1 base short, with 21 bases between. Germline CDR1 reads SGHRS; CDR2 reads YFSETQ. CDR3 bases: TGCGCCAGCAGCTTGCCCCCAGGGGTGAGCTCGGCGTCTGGAAACACCATATATTTT. It encodes CASSLPPGVSSASGNTIYF.

This clone has only one observation. This chain uses TRBV10-2 with TRBJ2-3; D possibly corresponds to TRBD2 (6 bases). V dropped 4 bases and J dropped 4 bases, with 12 bases sitting between them. Germline V CDR1 and CDR2: WSHSY, SAAADI. CDR3 length: 14 amino acids. In DNA, the CDR3 is TGCGCCAGCAGTGGCCCAGGCGGGGCAGATACGCAGTATTTT. It is translated as CASSGPGGADTQYF.

This sequence joins TRBV9 and TRBJ2-3; no clear D. The CDR3 extends over 14 amino acids. V lost 0 bases and J lost 0, with 5 bases in between. Germline CDR1 SGDLS, CDR2 YYNGEE. CDR3: CASSVAGSTDTQYF. For the CDR3, the DNA is TGTGCCAGCAGCGTAGCCGGGAGCACAGATACGCAGTATTTT.

This clone was seen a single time. The chain is built from TRBV19 and TRBJ1-2; 10 positions match TRBD1. The CDR3 sequence is 13 residues long. V lost 9 bases, J lost 2 bases, and 3 bases stayed unmatched. CDR1 and CDR2 (germline): LNHDA, SQIVND (reference sequence). CDR3 in DNA: TGTGCCAGCGGGACAGGGGCCAACTATGGCTACACCTTC. Encoded protein: CASGTGANYGYTF.

This sequence joins TRBV11-3 and TRBJ2-2; no reliable D call. This CDR3 comprises 13 residues. V shed 3 bases and J shed 6 bases, with 8 bases lying between them. The V gene's germline CDR1 is SGHNT and CDR2 YENEEA. This CDR3 is CASSLARPGELFF. Here the CDR3 DNA reads TGTGCCAGCAGCTTGGCTAGGCCCGGGGAGCTGTTTTTT.

The CDR3 loop reads CASSQQGHGYTF. In DNA, the CDR3 is TGTGCCAGCTCACAACAGGGGCATGGCTACACCTTC. The chain joins TRBV18 to TRBJ1-2, with 7 positions matching TRBD1. V dropped 4 bases and J dropped 6; count of bases not matched to a gene: 2. The V gene's germline CDR1 is KGHSH and CDR2 LQKENI. The CDR3 contains 12 residues.